This TCR beta chain was recovered during a study of OX40 agonist ivuxolimab in advanced cancers. Study summary: Across the patients, intravenous ivuxolimab was delivered every 2 weeks at 0.01 to 10 mg/kg.

Study conclusions and caveats: The work left the antigen specificity of expanded peripheral T cells undetermined.

Autoimmune disease history or systemic immunosuppression barred patients. Assay: immunoSEQ multiplex PCR; the TCRdb copy retains only in-frame clones and omits some. Among approximately 15,000 clones listed, 75% to 95% were seen once. With regard to this clone: Its antigen remains unknown.

The sequence was collected from an adult with an advanced solid tumor such as melanoma, head and neck, liver or kidney cancer. The material was CD4+ or CD8+ T cells sorted from blood, obtained in a trial of the OX40 agonist ivuxolimab.

The CDR3 DNA reads as TGTGCCAGCAGCTTGCAGGGAGTAGGCCTGAACACTGAAGCTTTCTTT. Encoded protein: CASSLQGVGLNTEAFF. The rearrangement uses TRBV5-5 and TRBJ1-1, with D tentatively TRBD1 (5 bases). The V gene's germline CDR1 is SGHKS and CDR2 YYEKEE (reference sequence). With 1 base removed from V and 0 bases from J, the gap between germline ends came to 13 bases. The CDR3 has 16 amino acids.